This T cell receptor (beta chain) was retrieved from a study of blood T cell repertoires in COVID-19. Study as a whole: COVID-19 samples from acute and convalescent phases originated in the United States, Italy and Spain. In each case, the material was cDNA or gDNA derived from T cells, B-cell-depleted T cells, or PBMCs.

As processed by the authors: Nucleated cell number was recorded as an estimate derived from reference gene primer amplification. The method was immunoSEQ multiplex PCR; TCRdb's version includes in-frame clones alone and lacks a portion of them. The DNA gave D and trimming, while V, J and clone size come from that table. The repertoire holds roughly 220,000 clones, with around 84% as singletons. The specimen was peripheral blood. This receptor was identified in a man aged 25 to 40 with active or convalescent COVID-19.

The CDR3 spells CASSFTGSSAEAFF. The CDR3 coding sequence is TGTGCCAGCAGTTTTACAGGTAGTTCGGCTGAAGCTTTCTTT. The chain uses TRBV6-5 and TRBJ1-1; weak D call: TRBD1 (5 bases). Germline V CDR1 and CDR2: MNHEY, SVGAGI. The CDR3 sequence is 14 residues long. Trimming shortened V by 4 bases and J by 6 bases, and 15 bases separated the two germline ends.